This TCR beta chain originates from a study of blood T cell repertoires in COVID-19. Adults between roughly 18 and 100 years of age took part from about two dozen US areas. Self-reported history from a screening survey and questionnaire set each donor's cohort. Source study methods: Amplified reference gene primers provided the basis for estimating nucleated cell counts. TCRdb's table, derived via immunoSEQ multiplex PCR, lists solely in-frame clones and lacks some. From that table come the V and J calls and clone size; the DNA was used to work out D and trimming. The sample contains more than 200,000 clones, about 89% of which appear only once. This CDR3 contains 15 residues. The germline gives CDR1 MNHEY, CDR2 SMNVEV (reference sequence). V lost 0 bases and J 5 bases, leaving 13 bases between the germline ends.

The chain joins TRBV27 to TRBJ1-2; D is possibly TRBD1 (6 bases). The sequence was obtained from a woman in her twenties or thirties who had recovered from COVID-19. The sample taken for sequencing was PBMCs or T cells enriched from blood (not recorded which). The CDR3 DNA sequence: TGTGCCAGCAGTTTATCAGCAGGGGCGGAGTATGGCTACACCTTC. This encodes CASSLSAGAEYGYTF.